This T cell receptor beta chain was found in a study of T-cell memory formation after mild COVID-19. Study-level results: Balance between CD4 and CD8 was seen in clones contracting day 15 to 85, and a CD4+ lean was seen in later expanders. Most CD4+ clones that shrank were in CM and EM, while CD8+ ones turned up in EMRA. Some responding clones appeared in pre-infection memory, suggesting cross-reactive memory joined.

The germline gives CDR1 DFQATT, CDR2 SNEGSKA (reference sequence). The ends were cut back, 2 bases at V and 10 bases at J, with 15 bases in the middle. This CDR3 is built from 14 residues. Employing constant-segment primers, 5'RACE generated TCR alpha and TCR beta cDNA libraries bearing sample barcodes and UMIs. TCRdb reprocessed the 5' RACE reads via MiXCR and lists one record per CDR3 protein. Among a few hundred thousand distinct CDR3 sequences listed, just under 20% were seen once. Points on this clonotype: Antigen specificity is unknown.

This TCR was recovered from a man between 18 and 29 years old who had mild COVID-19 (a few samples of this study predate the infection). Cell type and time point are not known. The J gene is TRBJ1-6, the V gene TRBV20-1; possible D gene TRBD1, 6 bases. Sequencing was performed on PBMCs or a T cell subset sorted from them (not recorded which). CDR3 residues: CSARRGGRWSPLHF. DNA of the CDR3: TGCAGTGCTAGAAGGGGGGGTCGCTGGTCACCCCTCCACTTT.